A selection of T cell receptor beta chains follows, all from one sample in a study of blood T cell repertoires in COVID-19. The table came from immunoSEQ multiplex PCR; TCRdb's copy has only in-frame clones and leaves some out. The sample records about 50,000 clones, roughly nine tenths being singletons. The source material was peripheral blood. Receptors were obtained from a man aged 55 to 70 with active or convalescent COVID-19. The CDR3 runs from the conserved cysteine through the conserved F or W. Fields, in order: V gene, clone size, J gene, D gene, CDR3 protein, CDR3 DNA. The D gene is left open where the match is weak. Some rows have no size entry. The others give once, few or many, or a class for an expanded clone.

v_gene: TRBV3-1/TRBV3-2
abundance: once
j_gene: TRBJ2-3
d_gene: NA
CDR3aa: CASSQRRTRRDTQYF
CDR3nt: TGTGCCAGCAGCCAACGAAGGACAAGGCGTGATACGCAGTATTTT

v_gene: TRBV28
abundance: NA
j_gene: TRBJ2-1
d_gene: NA
CDR3aa: CASSFPPTTFTDNEQFF
CDR3nt: TGTGCCAGCAGTTTCCCCCCCACCACTTTTACGGACAATGAGCAGTTCTTC

v_gene: TRBV9
abundance: NA
j_gene: TRBJ1-5
d_gene: NA
CDR3aa: CASSSGVGPEEGPQHF
CDR3nt: TGTGCCAGCAGTTCAGGGGTAGGGCCTGAGGAAGGGCCCCAGCATTTT

v_gene: TRBV15
abundance: few
j_gene: TRBJ1-6
d_gene: TRBD1
CDR3aa: CATSRDQGANYNSPLHF
CDR3nt: TGTGCCACCAGCAGAGATCAGGGGGCCAACTATAATTCACCCCTCCACTTT

v_gene: TRBV11-2
abundance: NA
j_gene: TRBJ1-3
d_gene: NA
CDR3aa: CASSYGVSGNTIYF
CDR3nt: TGTGCCAGCAGCTACGGAGTCTCTGGAAACACCATATATTTT

v_gene: TRBV7-8
abundance: NA
j_gene: TRBJ2-7
d_gene: TRBD1
CDR3aa: CASSLGTGVYEQYF
CDR3nt: TGTGCCAGCAGCTTGGGGACAGGGGTCTACGAGCAGTACTTC

v_gene: TRBV7-3
abundance: NA
j_gene: TRBJ2-1
d_gene: TRBD2
CDR3aa: CASSLNSGGVSGEQFF
CDR3nt: TGTGCCAGCAGCTTAAACAGCGGGGGGGTTTCTGGTGAGCAGTTCTTC

v_gene: TRBV29-1
abundance: NA
j_gene: TRBJ2-7
d_gene: NA
CDR3aa: CSVGGERSYEQYF
CDR3nt: TGCAGCGTTGGGGGAGAACGCTCCTACGAGCAGTACTTC

v_gene: TRBV7-2
abundance: NA
j_gene: TRBJ2-3
d_gene: NA
CDR3aa: CASSHEGVPVDTQYF
CDR3nt: TGTGCCAGCAGCCATGAAGGGGTTCCCGTGGATACGCAGTATTTT

v_gene: TRBV10-3
abundance: NA
j_gene: TRBJ2-3
d_gene: TRBD1
CDR3aa: CAISEGGADTQYF
CDR3nt: TGTGCCATCAGTGAAGGGGGCGCGGATACGCAGTATTTT

v_gene: TRBV5-1
abundance: NA
j_gene: TRBJ1-6
d_gene: TRBD1
CDR3aa: CASSLDRAGSPLHF
CDR3nt: TGCGCCAGCAGCCTGGACAGGGCTGGTTCACCCCTCCACTTT

v_gene: TRBV28
abundance: NA
j_gene: TRBJ1-2
d_gene: TRBD1
CDR3aa: CASTDRDGYTF
CDR3nt: TGTGCCAGCACGGACAGGGATGGCTACACCTTC

v_gene: TRBV27
abundance: few
j_gene: TRBJ2-3
d_gene: NA
CDR3aa: CASTTGGADDTQYF
CDR3nt: TGTGCCAGCACCACCGGCGGTGCCGACGATACGCAGTATTTT

v_gene: TRBV19
abundance: NA
j_gene: TRBJ1-1
d_gene: NA
CDR3aa: CASSRQENTEAFF
CDR3nt: TGTGCCAGTAGTCGGCAGGAGAACACTGAAGCTTTCTTT

v_gene: TRBV5-1
abundance: once
j_gene: TRBJ2-5
d_gene: TRBD1
CDR3aa: CASSLRGQGSQETQYF
CDR3nt: TGCGCCAGCAGCTTGCGGGGACAGGGGAGCCAAGAGACCCAGTACTTC

v_gene: TRBV11-2
abundance: few
j_gene: TRBJ2-2
d_gene: NA
CDR3aa: CASSITGRPTGELFF
CDR3nt: TGTGCCAGCAGTATAACAGGGCGGCCCACCGGGGAGCTGTTTTTT

v_gene: TRBV2
abundance: NA
j_gene: TRBJ1-4
d_gene: TRBD1
CDR3aa: CASSDGTDREKLFF
CDR3nt: TGTGCCAGCAGTGATGGGACAGATCGTGAAAAACTGTTTTTT

v_gene: TRBV28
abundance: NA
j_gene: TRBJ1-1
d_gene: TRBD1
CDR3aa: CASSIHDRGNTEAFF
CDR3nt: TGTGCCAGCAGTATCCACGACAGGGGGAACACTGAAGCTTTCTTT

v_gene: TRBV9
abundance: NA
j_gene: TRBJ2-3
d_gene: NA
CDR3aa: CASRGGSTDTQYF
CDR3nt: TGTGCCAGCAGGGGGGGAAGCACAGATACGCAGTATTTT

v_gene: TRBV7-3
abundance: NA
j_gene: TRBJ2-1
d_gene: TRBD2
CDR3aa: CASSRSGGSDEQFF
CDR3nt: TGTGCCAGCAGCCGGAGCGGGGGGAGCGATGAGCAGTTCTTC

v_gene: TRBV2
abundance: NA
j_gene: TRBJ2-4
d_gene: NA
CDR3aa: CASTVEGGENIQYF
CDR3nt: TGTGCCAGCACCGTCGAAGGGGGGGAAAACATTCAGTACTTC

v_gene: TRBV5-5
abundance: NA
j_gene: TRBJ2-7
d_gene: NA
CDR3aa: CASSSFYEQYF
CDR3nt: TGTGCCAGCAGCTCGTTCTACGAGCAGTACTTC

v_gene: TRBV7-2
abundance: NA
j_gene: TRBJ2-3
d_gene: TRBD2
CDR3aa: CASSLAGGSTDTQYF
CDR3nt: TGTGCCAGCAGCTTGGCGGGGGGGAGCACAGATACGCAGTATTTT

v_gene: TRBV9
abundance: NA
j_gene: TRBJ1-2
d_gene: TRBD1
CDR3aa: CASSPSDRAYGYTF
CDR3nt: TGTGCCAGCAGCCCTTCGGACAGGGCCTATGGCTACACCTTC

v_gene: TRBV30
abundance: NA
j_gene: TRBJ2-3
d_gene: NA
CDR3aa: CAWGDTNTDTQYF
CDR3nt: TGTGCCTGGGGGGACACCAACACAGATACGCAGTATTTT

v_gene: TRBV7-2
abundance: NA
j_gene: TRBJ1-1
d_gene: TRBD1
CDR3aa: CASSSGQTNTEAFF
CDR3nt: TGTGCCAGCAGCTCGGGACAGACGAACACTGAAGCTTTCTTT

v_gene: TRBV7-8
abundance: NA
j_gene: TRBJ1-3
d_gene: TRBD1
CDR3aa: CASSPRDSISGNTIYF
CDR3nt: TGTGCCAGCAGCCCCCGGGACAGCATCTCTGGAAACACCATATATTTT

v_gene: TRBV7-2
abundance: NA
j_gene: TRBJ2-7
d_gene: TRBD1
CDR3aa: CASTSGTGNSYEQYF
CDR3nt: TGTGCCAGCACTTCCGGGACAGGCAACTCCTACGAGCAGTACTTC

v_gene: TRBV11-3
abundance: NA
j_gene: TRBJ1-3
d_gene: NA
CDR3aa: CASSITGGTIYF
CDR3nt: TGTGCCAGCAGCATTACAGGCGGCACCATATATTTT

v_gene: TRBV5-6
abundance: NA
j_gene: TRBJ1-2
d_gene: TRBD1
CDR3aa: CASSPRQGAWGYTF
CDR3nt: TGTGCCAGCAGCCCACGACAGGGGGCTTGGGGCTACACCTTC

v_gene: TRBV5-8
abundance: NA
j_gene: TRBJ1-5
d_gene: NA
CDR3aa: CASSPRVYGNQPQHF
CDR3nt: TGTGCCAGCAGCCCCAGGGTTTACGGCAATCAGCCCCAGCATTTT

v_gene: TRBV2
abundance: NA
j_gene: TRBJ1-3
d_gene: TRBD1
CDR3aa: CASRDRAGGNTIYF
CDR3nt: TGTGCCAGCAGAGACAGGGCGGGTGGAAACACCATATATTTT

v_gene: TRBV5-1
abundance: NA
j_gene: TRBJ1-6
d_gene: TRBD1
CDR3aa: CASSLGAGGNSPLHF
CDR3nt: TGCGCCAGCAGCTTGGGTGCAGGGGGCAATTCACCCCTCCACTTT

v_gene: TRBV28
abundance: once
j_gene: TRBJ1-5
d_gene: NA
CDR3aa: CASSWTEGSNQPQHF
CDR3nt: TGTGCCAGCAGTTGGACAGAAGGTAGCAATCAGCCCCAGCATTTT

v_gene: TRBV6-5
abundance: NA
j_gene: TRBJ2-1
d_gene: NA
CDR3aa: CASSYSILASKNEQFF
CDR3nt: TGTGCCAGCAGTTACTCGATATTGGCCTCGAAGAATGAGCAGTTCTTC

v_gene: TRBV6-5
abundance: NA
j_gene: TRBJ2-3
d_gene: NA
CDR3aa: CASSYGTTSTDTQYF
CDR3nt: TGTGCCAGCAGTTACGGGACAACTAGCACAGATACGCAGTATTTT

v_gene: TRBV18
abundance: once
j_gene: TRBJ2-6
d_gene: TRBD1
CDR3aa: CASSGGYGQGLSGANVLTF
CDR3nt: TGTGCCAGCTCAGGTGGTTATGGACAGGGCCTCTCTGGGGCCAACGTCCTGACTTTC

v_gene: TRBV7-2
abundance: NA
j_gene: TRBJ1-5
d_gene: TRBD1
CDR3aa: CASSPRTGVGQPQHF
CDR3nt: TGTGCCAGCAGCCCCCGGACAGGGGTCGGGCAGCCCCAGCATTTT

v_gene: TRBV5-4
abundance: NA
j_gene: TRBJ2-3
d_gene: NA
CDR3aa: CASSFYGTDTQYF
CDR3nt: TGTGCCAGCAGCTTCTACGGCACAGATACGCAGTATTTT

v_gene: TRBV6-6
abundance: NA
j_gene: TRBJ2-7
d_gene: TRBD1
CDR3aa: CASTRRRTGPLEQYF
CDR3nt: TGTGCCAGCACGCGTCGGCGGACAGGCCCTCTCGAGCAGTACTTC

v_gene: TRBV30
abundance: NA
j_gene: TRBJ1-5
d_gene: NA
CDR3aa: CAWSYTYSNQPQHF
CDR3nt: TGTGCCTGGAGTTATACCTATAGCAATCAGCCCCAGCATTTT

v_gene: TRBV7-2
abundance: NA
j_gene: TRBJ2-3
d_gene: NA
CDR3aa: CASSPPPSLETQYF
CDR3nt: TGTGCCAGCAGCCCCCCCCCATCACTAGAGACGCAGTATTTT

v_gene: TRBV6-5
abundance: NA
j_gene: TRBJ2-5
d_gene: TRBD1
CDR3aa: CASTTTGGSETQYF
CDR3nt: TGTGCCAGCACCACAACAGGGGGGTCGGAGACCCAGTACTTC